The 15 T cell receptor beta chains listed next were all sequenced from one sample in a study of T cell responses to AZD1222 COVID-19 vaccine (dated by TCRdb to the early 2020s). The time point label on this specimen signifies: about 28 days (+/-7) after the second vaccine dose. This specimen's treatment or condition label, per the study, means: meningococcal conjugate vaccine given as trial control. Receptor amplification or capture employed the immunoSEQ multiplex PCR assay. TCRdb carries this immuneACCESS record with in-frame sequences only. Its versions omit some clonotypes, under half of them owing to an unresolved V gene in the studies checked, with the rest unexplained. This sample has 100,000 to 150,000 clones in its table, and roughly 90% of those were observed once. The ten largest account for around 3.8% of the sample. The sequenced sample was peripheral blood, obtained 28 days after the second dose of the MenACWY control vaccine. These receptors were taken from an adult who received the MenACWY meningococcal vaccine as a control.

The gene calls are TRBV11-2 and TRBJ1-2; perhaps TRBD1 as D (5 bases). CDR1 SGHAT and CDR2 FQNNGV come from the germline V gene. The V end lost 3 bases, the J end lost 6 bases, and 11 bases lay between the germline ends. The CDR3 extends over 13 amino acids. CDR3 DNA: TGTGCCAGCAGCTTCGGGACTCCCGATGGCTACACCTTC. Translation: CASSFGTPDGYTF.

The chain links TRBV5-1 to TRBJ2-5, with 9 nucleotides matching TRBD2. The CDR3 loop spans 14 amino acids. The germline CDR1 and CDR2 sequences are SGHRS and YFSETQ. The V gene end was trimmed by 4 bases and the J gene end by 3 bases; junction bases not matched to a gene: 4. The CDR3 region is CASSPRTSEETQYF. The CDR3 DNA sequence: TGCGCCAGCAGCCCCCGGACTAGCGAAGAGACCCAGTACTTC.

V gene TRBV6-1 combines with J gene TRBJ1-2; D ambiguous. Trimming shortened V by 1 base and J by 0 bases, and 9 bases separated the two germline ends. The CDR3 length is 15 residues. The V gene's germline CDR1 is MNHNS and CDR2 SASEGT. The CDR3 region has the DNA TGTGCCAGCAGTGAAGAGATAAGGGCTAACTATGGCTACACCTTC. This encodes CASSEEIRANYGYTF.

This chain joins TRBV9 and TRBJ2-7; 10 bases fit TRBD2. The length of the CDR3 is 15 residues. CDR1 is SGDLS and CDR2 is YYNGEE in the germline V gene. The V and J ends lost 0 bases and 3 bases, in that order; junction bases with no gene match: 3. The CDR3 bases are TGTGCCAGCAGCGTAGGACTAGCGGGCAACTACGAGCAGTACTTC. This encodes CASSVGLAGNYEQYF.

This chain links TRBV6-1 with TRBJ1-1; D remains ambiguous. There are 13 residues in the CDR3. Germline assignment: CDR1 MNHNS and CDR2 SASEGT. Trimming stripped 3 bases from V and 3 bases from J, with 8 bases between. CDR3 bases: TGTGCCAGCAGTGACAGTTCCTACACTGAAGCTTTCTTT. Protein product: CASSDSSYTEAFF.

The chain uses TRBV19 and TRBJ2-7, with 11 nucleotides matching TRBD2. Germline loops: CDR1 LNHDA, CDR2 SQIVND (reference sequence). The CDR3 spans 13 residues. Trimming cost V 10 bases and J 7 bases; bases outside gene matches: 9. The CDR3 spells CATRLAGSFEQYF. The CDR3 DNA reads TGTGCCACCAGACTAGCGGGGTCTTTTGAGCAGTACTTC.

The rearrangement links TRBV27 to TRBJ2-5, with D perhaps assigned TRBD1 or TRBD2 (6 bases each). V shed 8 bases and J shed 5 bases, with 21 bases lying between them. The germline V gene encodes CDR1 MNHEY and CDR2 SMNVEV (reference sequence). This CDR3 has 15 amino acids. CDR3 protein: CASHRVGGLDETQYF. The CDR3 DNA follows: TGTGCCAGCCACCGTGTGGGGGGCCTTGATGAGACCCAGTACTTC.

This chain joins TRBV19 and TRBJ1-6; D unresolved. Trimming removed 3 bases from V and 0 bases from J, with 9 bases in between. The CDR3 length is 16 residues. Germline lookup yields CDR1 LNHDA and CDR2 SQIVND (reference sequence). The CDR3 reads CASSILVDSYNSPLHF. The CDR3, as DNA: TGTGCCAGTAGTATCTTGGTAGACTCCTATAATTCACCCCTCCACTTT. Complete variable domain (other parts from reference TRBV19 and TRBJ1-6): DGGITQSPKYLFRKEGQNVTLSCEQNLNHDAMYWYRQDPGQGLRLIYYSQIVNDFQKGDIAEGYSVSREKKESFPLTVTSAQKNPTAFYLCASSILVDSYNSPLHFGNGTRLTVT.

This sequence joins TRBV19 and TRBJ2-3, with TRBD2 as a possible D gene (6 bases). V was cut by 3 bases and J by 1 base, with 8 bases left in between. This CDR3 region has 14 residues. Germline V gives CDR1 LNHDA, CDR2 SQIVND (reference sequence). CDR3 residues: CASSIPGGTDTQYF. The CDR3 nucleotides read TGTGCCAGTAGTATCCCGGGAGGCACAGATACGCAGTATTTT.

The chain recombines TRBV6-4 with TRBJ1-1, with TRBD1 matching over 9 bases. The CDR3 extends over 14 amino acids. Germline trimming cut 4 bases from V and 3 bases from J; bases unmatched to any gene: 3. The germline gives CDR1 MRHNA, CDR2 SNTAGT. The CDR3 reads CASSGQGGDTEAFF. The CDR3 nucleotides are TGTGCCAGCAGTGGACAGGGGGGGGACACTGAAGCTTTCTTT.

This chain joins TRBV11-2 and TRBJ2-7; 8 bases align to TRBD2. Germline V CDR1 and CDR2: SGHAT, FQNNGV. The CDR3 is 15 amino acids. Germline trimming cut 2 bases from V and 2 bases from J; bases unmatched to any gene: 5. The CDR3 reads CASSLIEAGAYEQYF. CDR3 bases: TGTGCCAGCAGCTTAATAGAAGCGGGGGCCTACGAGCAGTACTTC.

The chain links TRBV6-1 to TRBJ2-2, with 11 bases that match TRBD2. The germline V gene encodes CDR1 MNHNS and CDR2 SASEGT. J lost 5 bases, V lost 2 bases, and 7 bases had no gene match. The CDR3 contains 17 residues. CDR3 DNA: TGTGCCAGCAGTGAAAGAACTAGCGGGAGTGGGACCGGGGAGCTGTTTTTT. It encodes CASSERTSGSGTGELFF.

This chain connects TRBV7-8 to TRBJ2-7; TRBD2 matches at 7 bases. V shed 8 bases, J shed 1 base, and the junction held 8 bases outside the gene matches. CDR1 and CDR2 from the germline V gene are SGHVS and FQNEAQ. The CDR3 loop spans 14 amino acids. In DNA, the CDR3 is TGTGCCAGCTGGGGGGGGAACTATTCCTACGAGCAGTACTTC. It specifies CASWGGNYSYEQYF.

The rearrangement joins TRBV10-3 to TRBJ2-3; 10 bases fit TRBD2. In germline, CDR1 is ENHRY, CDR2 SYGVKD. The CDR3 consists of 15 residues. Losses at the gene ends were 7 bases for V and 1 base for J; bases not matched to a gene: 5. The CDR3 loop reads CAITIAGGRTDTQYF. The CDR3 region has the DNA TGTGCCATCACCATAGCGGGGGGCCGCACAGATACGCAGTATTTT.

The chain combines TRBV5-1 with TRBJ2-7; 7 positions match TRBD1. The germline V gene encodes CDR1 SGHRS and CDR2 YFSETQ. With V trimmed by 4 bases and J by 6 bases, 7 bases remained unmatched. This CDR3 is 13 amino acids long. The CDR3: CASSAERDSEQYV. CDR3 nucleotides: TGCGCCAGCAGCGCAGAAAGGGACAGCGAGCAGTACGTC.